Listed below are T cell receptor beta chains from one sample, sequenced in a study of T cells in Graves' hyperthyroidism and ophthalmopathy. TCRdb re-called the multiplex PCR reads with MiXCR, one entry per CDR3 protein. The table records 500,000 to 700,000 distinct CDR3 sequences, over 15% of them present only once. The sequenced sample was blood. The receptors shown here come from a woman under 30 with Graves' hyperthyroidism. Each CDR3 is given with its conserved first and last residue. A D gene is named only where the DNA matches it firmly. Size tells how often a clone was seen (once, few, many) or the class of an expanded clone, and some rows leave it out.

clone_size	j_call	d_call	v_call	cdr3_aa	cdr3_nt
few	TRBJ2-7	TRBD1	TRBV29-1	CSVKTGTYEQYF	TGCAGCGTAAAGACAGGGACCTACGAGCAGTACTTC
NA	TRBJ1-1	TRBD1	TRBV7-9	CASSSRTGGAVNTEAFF	TGTGCCAGCAGCTCCAGGACAGGGGGCGCGGTGAACACTGAAGCTTTCTTT
NA	TRBJ2-1	TRBD2	TRBV20-1	CSARDSAGVLGVGEQFF	TGCAGTGCTAGAGATTCGGCGGGAGTGCTGGGAGTTGGGGAGCAGTTCTTC
NA	TRBJ1-6	TRBD1	TRBV7-9	CASSLSGTGFSPLHF	TGTGCCAGCAGCTTATCCGGGACAGGGTTCTCACCCCTCCACTTT
many	TRBJ2-7	TRBD2	TRBV20-1	CSAKLAGMDYYEQYF	TGCAGTGCTAAACTAGCGGGGATGGACTACTACGAGCAGTACTTC
NA	TRBJ2-2	NA	TRBV7-7	CASSPRDPREFGELFF	TGTGCTAGCAGCCCTCGGGATCCCAGGGAATTCGGGGAGCTGTTTTTT
many	TRBJ2-4	NA	TRBV14	CASRRQLGPSKNIQYF	TGTGCCAGCAGGCGACAGTTGGGACCGTCCAAAAACATTCAGTACTTC
NA	TRBJ1-5	NA	TRBV30	CAWSSAHIQPQHF	TGTGCCTGGAGTTCGGCCCACATTCAGCCCCAGCATTTT
many	TRBJ2-5	TRBD1	TRBV12-3/TRBV12-4	CASSFRTGKGTQYF	TGTGCCAGCAGTTTTAGGACAGGCAAGGGGACCCAGTACTTC
NA	TRBJ2-1	TRBD1	TRBV20-1	CSASRGQLNNEQFF	TGCAGTGCCTCCCGGGGACAGCTAAACAATGAGCAGTTCTTC
NA	TRBJ2-7	NA	TRBV11-3	CASTPVAQAHYEQYF	TGTGCCAGCACCCCTGTGGCTCAAGCGCACTACGAGCAGTACTTC
many	TRBJ1-1	NA	TRBV6-1	CASSEATANTEAFF	TGTGCCAGCAGTGAAGCGACGGCGAACACTGAAGCTTTCTTT
once	TRBJ2-5	TRBD2	TRBV12-3/TRBV12-4	CANSFQAGGPQETQYF	TGTGCCAACAGTTTTCAAGCGGGGGGGCCCCAAGAGACCCAGTACTTC
NA	TRBJ2-1	NA	TRBV5-1	CASSGASEQFF	TGCGCCAGCTCGGGAGCGAGTGAGCAGTTCTTC
few	TRBJ1-5	NA	TRBV4-1	CASSMPRGGQGNQPQHF	TGCGCCAGCAGCATGCCCCGGGGGGGGCAAGGCAATCAGCCCCAGCATTTT
many	TRBJ2-7	NA	TRBV6-2/TRBV6-3	CASSRHGTASEEQYF	TGTGCCAGCAGCCGTCACGGGACGGCCTCGGAGGAGCAGTACTTC
NA	TRBJ1-1	TRBD1	TRBV29-1	CSGRGQGKAVWTEAFF	TGCAGCGGCCGGGGACAGGGAAAGGCGGTTTGGACTGAAGCTTTCTTT
many	TRBJ1-5	NA	TRBV6-1	CASSPDDRGESSNQPQHF	TGTGCCAGCAGTCCCGACGATAGAGGGGAGTCGAGCAATCAGCCCCAGCATTTT
NA	TRBJ1-4	NA	TRBV7-2	CASSLGTIGEKLFF	TGTGCCAGCAGCTTAGGTACAATTGGGGAAAAACTGTTTTTT
few	TRBJ2-1	TRBD2	TRBV9	CASSVGLAGSAPNEQFF	TGTGCCAGCAGCGTCGGCCTAGCGGGTTCGGCCCCCAATGAGCAGTTCTTC
many	TRBJ2-1	TRBD2	TRBV7-2	CASSLYPGSGLAGGSRNEQFF	TGTGCCAGCAGCTTATACCCCGGTAGTGGACTAGCGGGGGGGTCGCGCAATGAGCAGTTCTTC
NA	TRBJ2-1	NA	TRBV6-1	CASSVEGGSYNEQFF	TGTGCCAGCAGTGTGGAGGGTGGGTCCTACAATGAGCAGTTCTTC
NA	TRBJ2-7	NA	TRBV6-2/TRBV6-3	CASSYSQHYGEQYF	TGTGCCAGCAGTTACTCCCAGCATTATGGGGAGCAGTACTTC
few	TRBJ2-5	TRBD2	TRBV4-1	CASSQDPSGRVGETQYF	TGCGCCAGCAGCCAAGACCCTAGCGGGAGGGTGGGTGAGACCCAGTACTTC
many	TRBJ2-1	NA	TRBV2	CASSDPGLAIYNEQFF	TGTGCCAGCAGTGATCCTGGGCTAGCGATCTACAATGAGCAGTTCTTC
NA	TRBJ2-2	TRBD2	TRBV5-1	CASSLTSSGTHTGELFF	TGCGCCAGCAGCTTGACGTCTAGCGGGACACACACCGGGGAGCTGTTTTTT
NA	TRBJ1-4	NA	TRBV3-1	CASSQGHGDEKLFF	TGTGCCAGCAGCCAGGGCCACGGCGATGAAAAACTGTTTTTT
few	TRBJ1-1	NA	TRBV19	CASSIGVLFGGRYLTEAFF	TGTGCCAGTAGTATAGGAGTTTTGTTCGGGGGAAGGTACTTAACTGAAGCTTTCTTT
many	TRBJ1-1	TRBD1	TRBV3-1	CATLGQGKTEAFF	TGTGCCACTTTGGGACAGGGGAAAACTGAAGCTTTCTTT
many	TRBJ1-1	NA	TRBV4-3	CASSQDVENTEAFF	TGCGCCAGCAGCCAAGATGTGGAGAACACTGAAGCTTTCTTT
many	TRBJ2-1	TRBD2	TRBV12-3/TRBV12-4	CASSPLAGGQEQFF	TGTGCCAGCAGCCCTCTAGCGGGGGGGCAAGAGCAGTTCTTC
many	TRBJ2-7	TRBD2	TRBV20-1	CSARRGLAPYEQYF	TGCAGTGCTAGAAGAGGACTAGCGCCCTACGAGCAGTACTTC
NA	TRBJ2-7	NA	TRBV12-3/TRBV12-4	CASSLQASAYEQYF	TGTGCCAGCAGTTTACAGGCTAGCGCCTACGAGCAGTACTTC
many	TRBJ2-3	TRBD2	TRBV20-1	CSAKRLAGITDTQYF	TGCAGTGCTAAACGACTAGCGGGAATCACAGATACGCAGTATTTT
NA	TRBJ1-2	NA	TRBV29-1	CSVAGGGNHGYTF	TGCAGCGTCGCCGGCGGGGGAAACCATGGCTACACCTTC
few	TRBJ2-5	TRBD1	TRBV4-1	CASSQERGPAFGQETQYF	TGCGCCAGCAGCCAAGAGAGGGGGCCGGCTTTCGGTCAAGAGACCCAGTACTTC
few	TRBJ1-2	TRBD1	TRBV4-2	CASSQDLTGSMYGYTF	TGTGCCAGCAGCCAAGATTTGACAGGGAGTATGTATGGCTACACCTTC
many	TRBJ1-1	NA	TRBV12-3/TRBV12-4	CASSLGSGAGTEAFF	TGTGCCAGCAGTTTAGGATCCGGGGCTGGGACTGAAGCTTTCTTT
NA	TRBJ2-1	TRBD2	TRBV7-2	CASSLASLAGSNEQFF	TGTGCCAGCAGCTTAGCTTCACTAGCGGGATCCAATGAGCAGTTCTTC
few	TRBJ2-1	NA	TRBV20-1	CSARDEGQDYNEQFF	TGCAGTGCTAGAGATGAGGGCCAGGACTACAATGAGCAGTTCTTC
many	TRBJ1-1	NA	TRBV6-2/TRBV6-3	CASSSRGGMNTEAFF	TGTGCCAGCAGTAGTAGAGGAGGCATGAACACTGAAGCTTTCTTT
many	TRBJ1-2	NA	TRBV28	CASSSTDSNYGYTF	TGTGCCAGCAGTTCTACGGACAGCAACTATGGCTACACCTTC
NA	TRBJ2-5	TRBD2	TRBV9	CASNVAASGGQETQYF	TGTGCCAGCAACGTAGCGGCTAGCGGGGGCCAAGAGACCCAGTACTTC
many	TRBJ1-5	NA	TRBV7-8	CASSLGWGNQPQHF	TGTGCCAGCAGCTTAGGATGGGGAAATCAGCCCCAGCATTTT
NA	TRBJ1-3	NA	TRBV20-1	CSARERGAGSGNTIYF	TGCAGTGCTAGAGAGCGGGGGGCCGGTTCTGGAAACACCATATATTTT
many	TRBJ2-5	TRBD2	TRBV20-1	CSAPPTSAQETQYF	TGCAGTGCTCCCCCGACTAGCGCCCAAGAGACCCAGTACTTC
NA	TRBJ2-7	TRBD2	TRBV27	CASSFLGLAGSYEQYF	TGTGCCAGCAGTTTCCTAGGACTAGCGGGAAGTTACGAGCAGTACTTC
many	TRBJ1-5	TRBD1	TRBV12-3/TRBV12-4	CASSLGDRVAWPQHF	TGTGCCAGCAGTTTAGGGGACAGGGTCGCCTGGCCCCAGCATTTT
many	TRBJ1-2	NA	TRBV27	CASSLNTGRDGYTF	TGTGCCAGCAGTTTAAATACAGGGAGGGATGGCTACACCTTC
NA	TRBJ2-3	NA	TRBV30	CAWRTPLKGVDRDTQYF	TGTGCCTGGAGGACCCCCTTGAAGGGGGTGGATAGGGATACGCAGTATTTT
few	TRBJ2-5	TRBD2	TRBV11-2	CASSQRGLAGPSWAQYF	TGTGCCAGCAGCCAAAGGGGCCTAGCGGGACCCTCGTGGGCCCAGTACTTC
NA	TRBJ2-3	TRBD2	TRBV18	CASQQTSGGRSTDTQYF	TGTGCCAGCCAACAGACTAGCGGGGGCCGTAGCACAGATACGCAGTATTTT
NA	TRBJ1-1	NA	TRBV11-2	CASSLGGDLNTEAFF	TGTGCCAGCAGCTTGGGAGGGGACTTGAACACTGAAGCTTTCTTT
NA	TRBJ2-1	NA	TRBV4-2	CASSQEFRANEQFF	TGTGCCAGCAGCCAAGAGTTCAGGGCCAATGAGCAGTTCTTC